The next 30 T cell receptor beta chains were all read from a single sample in a study of identifying expanded T cells in peripheral blood. Profiling relied on immunoSEQ multiplex PCR, and the TCRdb table lists in-frame clones only, not all of them. The sample contains some 81,000 clones, roughly 86% of which appear only once. Material for sequencing was blood. The receptors were gathered from a person aged 18 to 75 in good health.

The gene calls are TRBV19 and TRBJ2-3, with 7 bases lining up with TRBD2. The CDR3 consists of 14 residues. Trimming cost V 10 bases and J 13 bases; bases outside gene matches: 20. The germline CDR1 and CDR2 sequences are LNHDA and SQIVND (reference sequence). DNA for the CDR3: TGTGCCACCCCACTCCGGCGACTAGCTGGGGAGAAGTATTTT. This codes for CATPLRRLAGEKYF.

V and J are TRBV9 and TRBJ2-1; D may be TRBD2 (6 bases). CDR1 is SGDLS and CDR2 is YYNGEE in the germline V gene. Deletions cut 4 bases from V and 8 bases from J, with 19 bases between. CDR3 length: 15 amino acids. CDR3 sequence: CASSPRGLPQDEQFF. The CDR3 DNA follows: TGTGCCAGCAGCCCCCGAGGACTACCCCAGGATGAGCAGTTCTTC.

This chain uses TRBV7-3 with TRBJ2-3, with a tentative D call TRBD1 (5 bases). Germline lookup yields CDR1 SGHTA and CDR2 FQGTGA. The CDR3 sequence is 16 residues long. The V and J ends lost 1 base and 0 bases respectively, with 11 bases between them. The CDR3 bases are TGTGCCAGCAGCTTAAACCCCGCAGGGAGCACAGATACGCAGTATTTT. Translating it yields CASSLNPAGSTDTQYF.

The V call is TRBV6-5, the J call TRBJ2-7; 7 nucleotides match TRBD1. The ends lost 4 bases at V and 3 bases at J; junction bases unmatched: 9. Looked up from germline, CDR1 is MNHEY and CDR2 is SVGAGI. The CDR3 runs 15 residues. CDR3 sequence: CASSSPGQSIYEQYF. The CDR3 nucleotides are TGTGCCAGCAGTTCCCCGGGACAGTCGATCTACGAGCAGTACTTC.

The chain recombines TRBV19 with TRBJ2-2; unclear D gene. V was pared by 4 bases and J by 1 base, with 10 bases between. The CDR3 is made up of 15 amino acids. CDR1 is LNHDA and CDR2 is SQIVND in the germline V gene (reference sequence). CDR3: CASSTGILNTGELFF. The DNA for the CDR3 is TGTGCCAGTAGTACTGGGATTCTGAACACCGGGGAGCTGTTTTTT.

The chain uses TRBV6-5 and TRBJ1-1; tentatively, D is TRBD1 (6 bases). Germline CDR1 reads MNHEY; CDR2 reads SVGAGI. V shed 5 bases and J shed 6 bases, with 19 bases lying between them. The CDR3 has 15 residues. CDR3 loop: CASSPPGTINAEAFF. The CDR3 nucleotides read TGTGCCAGCAGTCCGCCCGGGACAATAAACGCTGAAGCTTTCTTT.

V gene TRBV7-9 combines with J gene TRBJ2-2; D may correspond to TRBD1 or TRBD2 (5 bases each). The CDR3 runs 18 residues. Germline CDR1 SEHNR, CDR2 FQNEAQ (reference sequence). V lost 2 bases and J lost 7, with 23 bases in between. The DNA for the CDR3 is TGTGCCAGCAGCTTAACCTTCCGGTGGGGGAGCCGCGGCGGGGAGCTGTTTTTT. Amino acids: CASSLTFRWGSRGGELFF.

This clone was counted once. V gene TRBV29-1 combines with J gene TRBJ2-1; 10 nucleotides align to TRBD1. There are 14 residues in the CDR3. Germline assignment: CDR1 SQVTM and CDR2 ANQGSEA. V shed 6 bases, J shed 9 bases, and the junction held 11 bases outside the gene matches. CDR3: CSVPLTGGLSEQFF. In nucleotides, the CDR3 is TGCAGCGTGCCCCTGACAGGGGGCTTATCTGAGCAGTTCTTC.

This chain uses TRBV19 with TRBJ1-4, with D possibly matching TRBD1 (6 bases). Germline V gene sequence: CDR1 LNHDA, CDR2 SQIVND (reference sequence). CDR3 size: 12 residues. Between the trimmed V and J ends, which lost 9 bases and 8 bases, there was a span of 13 bases. CDR3 DNA: TGTGCCAGCCACAGGGTTGGAGAAAAACTGTTTTTT. This gives the protein CASHRVGEKLFF.

The chain is built from TRBV18 and TRBJ2-3; the match to TRBD2 covers 7 bases. V was pared by 1 base and J by 1 base, with 5 bases of the junction left unmatched. From germline, CDR1 is KGHSH and CDR2 LQKENI. The length of the CDR3 is 16 residues. The CDR3 here is CASSPRSSGGTDTQYF. CDR3 sequence (DNA): TGTGCCAGCTCACCACGGTCTAGCGGCGGCACAGATACGCAGTATTTT.

The rearrangement links TRBV9 to TRBJ2-3, with 10 bases identical to TRBD1. The germline V gene has CDR1 SGDLS and CDR2 YYNGEE. The CDR3 is made up of 16 amino acids. Unmatched junction bases numbered 7, after V lost 4 bases and J lost 2 bases. DNA for the CDR3: TGTGCCAGCAGCCTCAGACAGGGGGCTTACACAGATACGCAGTATTTT. Amino acids: CASSLRQGAYTDTQYF.

The chain is built from TRBV29-1 and TRBJ2-2, with 9 bases lining up with TRBD1. Germline lookup yields CDR1 SQVTM and CDR2 ANQGSEA. V was clipped by 7 bases and J by 6 bases; unmatched bases: 6. The CDR3 contains 13 residues. CDR3 coding DNA: TGCAGCGGGCGGACAGGGGCGGCCGGGGAGCTGTTTTTT. Amino acid sequence: CSGRTGAAGELFF.

Points on this clone: The junction does not match germline at one end; this may be a read error. The chain is built from TRBV7-2 and TRBJ1-2; D is unresolved. This CDR3 has 11 amino acids. The germline CDR1 and CDR2 sequences are SGHTA and FQGNSA. The CDR3 loop reads CASSLMSTNIF. The CDR3 DNA sequence: TGTGCCAGCAGCTTAATGTCTACAAATATATTC. Full variable domain (outside the CDR3, taken from reference TRBV7-2 and TRBJ1-2): GAGVSQSPSNKVTEKGKDVELRCDPISGHTALYWYRQSLGQGLEFLIYFQGNSAPDKSGLPSDRFSAERTGGSVSTLTIQRTQQEDSAVYLCASSLMSTNIFGSGTRLTVV.

CDR3 bases: TGTGCCAGCAGCGCCTCCCTGGACAGCGGCAACTATGGCTACACCTTC. Translating it yields CASSASLDSGNYGYTF. The chain employs TRBV7-2 and TRBJ1-2; D perhaps matches TRBD1 (6 bases). Trimming took 5 bases from V and 2 from J, leaving 18 bases between them. The V gene's germline CDR1 is SGHTA and CDR2 FQGNSA. CDR3 length equals 16 residues.

The chain is built from TRBV29-1 and TRBJ2-7, with no clear D. The CDR3 is 14 amino acids. Between the trimmed V and J ends, which lost 4 bases and 0 bases, there was a span of 13 bases. The germline gives CDR1 SQVTM, CDR2 ANQGSEA. The CDR3 sequence is CSVVPAKGSYEQYF. The CDR3 DNA reads TGCAGCGTTGTTCCGGCCAAAGGCTCCTACGAGCAGTACTTC.

This chain links TRBV5-1 with TRBJ2-7, with D perhaps TRBD1 (6 bases). V lost 4 bases, J lost 0 bases, and 14 bases lay in between. Per germline, CDR1 SGHRS and CDR2 YFSETQ. The CDR3 length is 15 residues. The CDR3 bases are TGCGCCAGCAGCATGACAGGCTATTCCTCCTACGAGCAGTACTTC. Its translation is CASSMTGYSSYEQYF.

The V gene is TRBV13, the J gene TRBJ2-1; 10 bases are shared with TRBD1. V trimming: 5 bases; J trimming: 10 bases; junction bases outside the gene matches: 8. The CDR3 spans 14 residues. Germline CDR1 is PRHDT and CDR2 is FYEKMQ (reference sequence). Here the CDR3 reads CASSGQGGAREQFF. DNA for the CDR3: TGTGCCAGCAGCGGACAGGGGGGAGCGCGGGAGCAGTTCTTC.

This chain connects TRBV18 to TRBJ2-2; 7 bases are a match to TRBD2. The V and J ends lost 4 bases and 6 bases, in that order; junction bases with no gene match: 8. Germline V gene lookup returns CDR1 KGHSH and CDR2 LQKENI. The CDR3 totals 15 residues. CDR3 sequence (DNA): TGTGCCAGCTCACGGGCGGGAGATGTTTCCGGGGAGCTGTTTTTT. Its translation: CASSRAGDVSGELFF.

The gene calls are TRBV5-1 and TRBJ2-3, with D unresolved. CDR3 length: 14 residues. The V end lost 5 bases, the J end lost 2 bases, and 12 bases lay between the germline ends. Germline V gives CDR1 SGHRS, CDR2 YFSETQ. This CDR3 reads CASSLSWLTDTQYF. The CDR3 nucleotides are TGCGCCAGCAGTTTAAGCTGGCTCACAGATACGCAGTATTTT. Full variable domain (outside the CDR3, taken from reference TRBV5-1 and TRBJ2-3): KAGVTQTPRYLIKTRGQQVTLSCSPISGHRSVSWYQQTPGQGLQFLFEYFSETQRNKGNFPGRFSGRQFSNSRSEMNVSTLELGDSALYLCASSLSWLTDTQYFGPGTRLTVL.

The chain uses TRBV19 and TRBJ1-4, with unresolved D. Trimming cost V 3 bases and J 0 bases, with 14 bases left between them. The germline V gene has CDR1 LNHDA and CDR2 SQIVND (reference sequence). The CDR3 spans 17 residues. The DNA of the CDR3 is TGTGCCAGTAGTATTAGGTGGAACTATGCAACTAATGAAAAACTGTTTTTT. It specifies CASSIRWNYATNEKLFF.

The rearrangement joins TRBV6-6 to TRBJ1-1; D gene unclear. Germline V gives CDR1 MNHNY, CDR2 SVGAGI (reference sequence). The CDR3 runs 12 residues. V was trimmed by 5 bases and J by 5 bases, leaving 9 bases between them. The CDR3 loop is CASSPGGTEAFF. The CDR3 region has the DNA TGTGCCAGCAGTCCCGGTGGGACTGAAGCTTTCTTT.

By share of the sample, this clone is medium-sized. The chain is built from TRBV7-2 and TRBJ2-3, with D hard to call. The germline V gene encodes CDR1 SGHTA and CDR2 FQGNSA. The CDR3 has 14 residues. V lost 0 bases, J lost 2 bases, and 6 bases lay in between. CDR3 sequence reads: CASSLAGNTDTQYF. CDR3 bases: TGTGCCAGCAGCTTAGCGGGAAACACAGATACGCAGTATTTT.

This chain connects TRBV18 to TRBJ2-5, with TRBD1 identical over 10 bases. The CDR3 has 17 amino acids. From germline, CDR1 is KGHSH and CDR2 LQKENI. With V trimmed by 0 bases and J by 0 bases, 4 bases remained unmatched. In DNA, the CDR3 is TGTGCCAGCTCACCACCGAGGGGGACAGGGGACCAAGAGACCCAGTACTTC. Encoded protein: CASSPPRGTGDQETQYF.

The V gene is TRBV11-2, the J gene TRBJ2-1; possibly TRBD2 for D (5 bases). The germline V gene has CDR1 SGHAT and CDR2 FQNNGV. V lost 1 base and J lost 15, with 10 bases in between. The CDR3 totals 11 residues. Here the CDR3 DNA reads TGTGCCAGCAGCTTAGCGGACTTACTGTTCTTC. Protein: CASSLADLLFF.

The genes are TRBV5-5 and TRBJ1-2; D remains unclear. Germline assignment: CDR1 SGHKS and CDR2 YYEKEE (reference sequence). The V end was cut by 0 bases, the J end by 5 bases, with 14 bases between. There are 15 residues in the CDR3. In nucleotides, the CDR3 is TGTGCCAGCAGCTTGGTCCAGCGAGCGGGGTATGGCTACACCTTC. Its translation: CASSLVQRAGYGYTF.

V usage is TRBV5-4 and J usage is TRBJ2-5; a possible D gene is TRBD1 (6 bases). V was cut by 4 bases and J by 5 bases, with 15 bases left in between. The CDR3 is made up of 14 amino acids. Germline CDR1 SGHNT, CDR2 YYREEE (reference sequence). The CDR3 loop reads CASSRFGGGETQYF. The CDR3 DNA reads as TGTGCCAGCAGCCGATTTGGGGGCGGGGAGACCCAGTACTTC.

The chain employs TRBV19 and TRBJ1-5, with 11 bases aligning to TRBD1. CDR1 and CDR2 (germline): LNHDA, SQIVND (reference sequence). The V gene end was trimmed by 7 bases and the J gene end by 6 bases; junction bases not matched to a gene: 11. This CDR3 contains 16 residues. CDR3 DNA: TGTGCCAGTACCCTATCCGGACAGGGGGCCGGTCAGCCCCAGCATTTT. It translates to CASTLSGQGAGQPQHF.

The chain combines TRBV4-2 with TRBJ2-7; 9 positions agree with TRBD2. CDR3 length: 19 amino acids. The germline V gene encodes CDR1 LGHNA and CDR2 YNFKEQ. V shed 4 bases, J shed 0 bases, and the junction held 16 bases outside the gene matches. Here the CDR3 reads CASSPNLEAGGFSSYEQYF. CDR3 nucleotides: TGTGCCAGCAGCCCCAATCTGGAGGCGGGAGGGTTCAGCTCCTACGAGCAGTACTTC.

V is TRBV27 and J is TRBJ2-1; 12 bases match TRBD2. The CDR3 consists of 18 residues. The germline CDR1 and CDR2 sequences are MNHEY and SMNVEV (reference sequence). V lost 6 bases to trimming and J lost 0 bases; unmatched junction nucleotides: 9. CDR3 loop: CASSPGLAGLSSYNEQFF. CDR3 sequence (DNA): TGTGCCAGCAGCCCCGGACTAGCGGGACTTAGCTCCTACAATGAGCAGTTCTTC.

The chain has TRBV25-1 and TRBJ1-1; 9 nucleotides agree with TRBD1. Trimming took 2 bases from V and 5 from J; bases not matched to a gene: 12. There are 17 residues in the CDR3. The germline CDR1 and CDR2 sequences are MGHDK and SYGVNS. In DNA, the CDR3 is TGTGCCAGCAGTGAACAGACAGGGGGGAAGTTAGGAACTGAAGCTTTCTTT. Encoded protein: CASSEQTGGKLGTEAFF.